The clone carrying this T cell receptor (beta chain) was recorded a few times. The antigen is not known. Reverse transcribing all isolated RNA meant expressed TCRB transcripts were sequenced. Mean read depth for naive, central memory and regulatory T cell samples was around 3.5 million reads. Clones were sequenced by immunoSEQ multiplex PCR, and TCRdb holds only the in-frame ones, with some missing. The sample lists 330,000 or so clones, roughly 12% occurring once. The data derive from a study of beta chain features in type 1 diabetes. Notes on the study in general: These data did not resolve whether HLA type affects TCRB rearrangement. Within each of all four CD4+ subsets, Type 1 diabetes patients had TCRB CDR3s that were moderately but significantly shorter. Reads derived from cDNA could over-represent cells showing high TCR expression.

Each sorted population was over 95% pure. CDR3 size: 14 residues. The V and J ends lost 7 bases and 0 bases respectively, with 10 bases between them. CDR1 and CDR2 from the germline V gene are SNHLY and FYNNEI. The chain employs TRBV2 and TRBJ1-3; D remains ambiguous. The receptor was derived from a woman between 18 and 29 years old with type 1 diabetes. The sequencing sample was made of naive CD4+ T cells from blood. The CDR3, as DNA: TGTGCCAGCATGAGCCTCTTCTCTGGAAACACCATATATTTT. It specifies CASMSLFSGNTIYF.